This entry concerns a single TCR beta chain. In the authors' methods: How many nucleated cells were present was estimated from reference gene primer amplification. Assay: immunoSEQ multiplex PCR; the TCRdb copy retains only in-frame clones and omits some. V and J calls and clone size are given by that table; D and trimming were obtained from the DNA. Among roughly 70,000 clones listed, 75% to 95% were seen once. The sample is drawn from a study of blood T cell repertoires in COVID-19. As for the study in general: Sites across the United States, Italy and Spain contributed samples from acute and convalescent COVID-19. PBMCs, B-cell-depleted T cells, or T cells were the source of the cDNA or gDNA that made up the material.

The V end lost 0 bases, the J end lost 0 bases, and 9 bases lay between the germline ends. From germline, CDR1 is LGHNA and CDR2 YSLEER. This CDR3 has 16 residues. The clonotype comes from a human donor in a cohort sampled during active COVID-19. The chain employs TRBV4-3 and TRBJ2-1; possibly TRBD2 for D (6 bases). Sequencing was carried out using peripheral blood. The chain's CDR3 is CASSQDWTNSYNEQFF. The CDR3 DNA reads as TGCGCCAGCAGCCAAGATTGGACTAACTCCTACAATGAGCAGTTCTTC.